These 18 T cell receptor beta chains originate from one sample sequenced in a study of T cell responses to AZD1222 COVID-19 vaccine. TCRdb's copy holds only in-frame clones and misses some; the assay was immunoSEQ multiplex PCR. Of roughly 120,000 clones listed, approximately 85% are singletons. The sequencing used peripheral blood, collected on day 0 of MenACWY control vaccination. The receptor source for this set is an adult in good health.

The chain couples TRBV4-1 to TRBJ2-7; D may match TRBD1 or TRBD2 (5 bases each). The CDR3 runs 15 residues. The V and J ends lost 3 bases and 3 bases respectively, with 15 bases between them. Germline assignment: CDR1 MGHRA and CDR2 YSYEKL. This CDR3 is CASSHPGTANYEQYF. The CDR3 DNA reads TGCGCCAGCAGCCACCCCGGGACGGCTAACTACGAGCAGTACTTC.

The V gene is TRBV6-6, the J gene TRBJ1-5; TRBD1 matches at 10 bases. The CDR3 runs to 15 residues. V shed 6 bases and J 9 bases; nucleotides not matched to a gene: 11. In germline, CDR1 is MNHNY, CDR2 SVGAGI (reference sequence). CDR3 in DNA: TGTGCCAGCAGACCTGGACAGGGGGTGGGTGGGCCCCAGCATTTT. Amino acids: CASRPGQGVGGPQHF.

The CDR3 sequence: CASNRFTNTEAFF. In DNA form, the CDR3 reads TGTGCCAGCAACAGATTTACGAACACTGAAGCTTTCTTT. The chain has TRBV12-3 or TRBV12-4 and TRBJ1-1; the D is unclear. The CDR3 covers 13 residues. V dropped 7 bases and J dropped 1 base, with 10 bases sitting between them.

V is TRBV3-1 (or the pseudogene TRBV3-2) and J is TRBJ1-3; 8 bases map to TRBD1. CDR1 is LGHDT, CDR2 YNNKEL, per germline (reference sequence). This CDR3 is 14 amino acids long. The J segment lost 4 bases and the V segment lost 4 bases, leaving 3 bases of the junction unmatched. This CDR3 is CASSLGTGGNTIYF. CDR3 nucleotides: TGTGCCAGCAGCCTGGGGACAGGCGGAAACACCATATATTTT.

This clone was seen once. V gene TRBV7-9 combines with J gene TRBJ2-7, with 8 bases matching TRBD2. CDR3 size: 14 residues. Per the germline V gene, CDR1 is SEHNR and CDR2 is FQNEAQ (reference sequence). V shed 4 bases, J shed 6 bases, and the junction held 8 bases outside the gene matches. The CDR3 protein is CASSSEREYAEQYF. In DNA, the CDR3 is TGTGCCAGCAGCTCGGAGCGGGAGTACGCCGAGCAGTACTTC.

The genes are TRBV18 and TRBJ1-1; a possible D gene is TRBD1 (6 bases). Germline values: CDR1 KGHSH, CDR2 LQKENI. V was trimmed by 4 bases and J by 6 bases, leaving 9 bases between them. The CDR3 totals 12 residues. The CDR3 DNA is TGTGCCAGCTCACGTACAGGGTCTGAAGCTTTCTTT. Amino acid sequence: CASSRTGSEAFF.

V is TRBV5-1 and J is TRBJ1-3; D is ambiguous. Germline loops: CDR1 SGHRS, CDR2 YFSETQ. The CDR3 has 14 amino acids. Trimming removed 0 bases at V and 3 bases at J, with 7 bases between. The CDR3 DNA reads TGCGCCAGCAGCTTGGGCAGTGTTGGAAACACCATATATTTT. It encodes CASSLGSVGNTIYF.

The chain combines TRBV9 with TRBJ2-3, with 9 bases identical to TRBD2. J gave up 2 bases and V 3 bases, and 10 bases lay outside the gene matches. The CDR3 is 17 amino acids. Germline-derived CDR1 and CDR2 are SGDLS and YYNGEE. Here the CDR3 reads CASSGASGTSPTDTQYF. The CDR3, as DNA: TGTGCCAGCAGCGGGGCTAGCGGGACTAGCCCCACAGATACGCAGTATTTT.

The V call is TRBV2, the J call TRBJ2-3; either TRBD1 or TRBD2 may fit D (5 bases each). V was trimmed by 7 bases and J by 6 bases, leaving 17 bases between them. The CDR3 sequence is 14 residues long. Germline CDR1 and CDR2: SNHLY and FYNNEI. The CDR3, as DNA: TGTGCCAGCAATGGGAGAGGGGCAGGGGATACGCAGTATTTT. It translates to CASNGRGAGDTQYF.

This clone appeared once. The chain recombines TRBV19 with TRBJ2-1, with D unclear. Germline CDR1 and CDR2: LNHDA and SQIVND (reference sequence). V was cut by 2 bases and J by 8 bases, with 13 bases left in between. The CDR3 is 14 amino acids. The CDR3 region is CASSILPAVDEQFF. The CDR3 nucleotides read TGTGCCAGTAGTATACTCCCGGCGGTCGATGAGCAGTTCTTC. Combining the CDR3 with reference TRBV19 and TRBJ2-1 gives the whole variable domain DGGITQSPKYLFRKEGQNVTLSCEQNLNHDAMYWYRQDPGQGLRLIYYSQIVNDFQKGDIAEGYSVSREKKESFPLTVTSAQKNPTAFYLCASSILPAVDEQFFGPGTRLTVL.

This rearrangement joins TRBV6-6 to TRBJ1-5; 8 bases map to TRBD1. This CDR3 has 15 amino acids. Germline V gives CDR1 MNHNY, CDR2 SVGAGI (reference sequence). V was clipped by 6 bases and J by 2 bases; unmatched bases: 6. The CDR3 spells CASSKTDRGNQPQHF. The CDR3 DNA reads as TGTGCCAGCAGCAAGACGGACAGGGGCAATCAGCCCCAGCATTTT.

The chain employs TRBV18 and TRBJ2-7; TRBD1 agrees at 7 bases. This CDR3 has 16 amino acids. CDR1 and CDR2 (germline): KGHSH, LQKENI. Trimming at V came to 3 bases and at J to 2 bases, leaving 10 bases not matched to a gene. CDR3 DNA sequence: TGTGCCAGCTCACCCAAAGCCGGGACAGCTCCCTACGAGCAGTACTTC. Its translation is CASSPKAGTAPYEQYF.

The chain joins TRBV11-2 to TRBJ1-1; tentatively, D is TRBD1 (5 bases). Germline CDR1 SGHAT, CDR2 FQNNGV. The CDR3 is 14 residues long. The V end lost 6 bases, the J end lost 0 bases, and 11 bases lay between the germline ends. This CDR3 is CASSNLRVNTEAFF. The DNA for the CDR3 is TGTGCCAGCAGTAACCTCAGGGTGAACACTGAAGCTTTCTTT.

This chain links TRBV2 with TRBJ2-7; D remains unclear. The CDR3 covers 11 residues. Looked up from germline, CDR1 is SNHLY and CDR2 is FYNNEI. V was pared by 7 bases and J by 3 bases, with 7 bases between. The chain's CDR3 is CASTSGYEQYF. In nucleotides, the CDR3 is TGTGCCAGCACCTCGGGCTACGAGCAGTACTTC.

The chain couples TRBV5-1 to TRBJ2-5; possible D gene TRBD2, 5 bases. V dropped 2 bases and J dropped 2 bases, with 7 bases sitting between them. CDR1 and CDR2 (germline): SGHRS, YFSETQ. This CDR3 spans 13 amino acids. The CDR3, as DNA: TGCGCCAGCAGCTTTAGCGCGCAAGAGACCCAGTACTTC. It codes for CASSFSAQETQYF.

The rearrangement uses TRBV30 and TRBJ1-5; tentative D call: TRBD1 (5 bases). Trimming stripped 1 base from V and 7 bases from J, with 11 bases between. Germline V gives CDR1 GTSNPN, CDR2 SVGIG (reference sequence). There are 13 residues in the CDR3. The CDR3: CAWSGGREQPQHF. In nucleotides, the CDR3 is TGTGCCTGGAGTGGGGGGAGAGAGCAGCCCCAGCATTTT. The full variable domain, rest sourced from reference TRBV30 and TRBJ1-5, is SQTIHQWPATLVQPVGSPLSLECTVEGTSNPNLYWYRQAAGRGLQLLFYSVGIGQISSEVPQNLSASRPQDRQFILSSKKLLLSDSGFYLCAWSGGREQPQHFGDGTRLSIL.

The V and J genes are TRBV15 and TRBJ1-1, with 8 bases lining up with TRBD1. Germline V lookup: CDR1 LNHNV, CDR2 YYDKDF (reference sequence). V lost 5 bases to trimming and J lost 3 bases; unmatched junction nucleotides: 8. The CDR3 loop spans 15 amino acids. The CDR3 DNA follows: TGTGCCACCAGCGCACAGCAGGGGGCGGACACTGAAGCTTTCTTT. Its translation is CATSAQQGADTEAFF.

V usage is TRBV5-1 and J usage is TRBJ2-3; D remains ambiguous. The germline V gene encodes CDR1 SGHRS and CDR2 YFSETQ. Trimming shortened V by 2 bases and J by 0 bases, and 4 bases separated the two germline ends. This CDR3 region has 13 residues. The CDR3 spells CASSLDSTDTQYF. CDR3 DNA: TGCGCCAGCAGCTTAGACAGCACAGATACGCAGTATTTT.